One and the same sample provided the 2 T cell receptor beta chains below, sequenced in a study of graft-versus-host responses after intestinal transplantation. The assay was immunoSEQ multiplex PCR, and TCRdb's table has in-frame clones only and misses some. The profile shows 85,000 to 110,000 clones, 80% to 95% of them singletons. The antigens these receptors bind are not known. Sequences were derived from unstimulated CD8+ T cells sorted from spleen or lymph node cells, sampled before intestinal transplant. All receptors derive from a human donor who received an intestinal transplant.

This clone has just a few counts. V and J are TRBV5-1 and TRBJ2-1; D tentatively reads TRBD1 or TRBD2 (6 bases each). Trimming removed 4 bases at V and 9 bases at J, with 17 bases between. Germline lookup yields CDR1 SGHRS and CDR2 YFSETQ. The CDR3 extends over 14 amino acids. The CDR3 reads CASSVKRGAGEQFF. The CDR3 region has the DNA TGCGCCAGCAGCGTCAAGAGGGGGGCGGGTGAGCAGTTCTTC.

This clone was detected once. The chain combines TRBV2 with TRBJ2-1; D perhaps matches TRBD2 (6 bases). The CDR3 is made up of 15 amino acids. Between the trimmed V and J ends, which lost 0 bases and 11 bases, there was a span of 17 bases. Germline assignment: CDR1 SNHLY and CDR2 FYNNEI. The CDR3: CASSEALSGAAKQFF. CDR3 sequence (DNA): TGTGCCAGCAGTGAAGCGCTGTCGGGAGCAGCAAAGCAGTTCTTC.